This entry describes one TCR beta chain. Its antigen is not known. The junction differs from germline at one of its ends, possibly a read error. Primers included in the PCR were 60 Vbeta and 13 Jbeta primers. Clones were sequenced by immunoSEQ multiplex PCR, and TCRdb holds only the in-frame ones, with some missing. Here the sample spans more than 95,000 clones, 70% to 80% being singletons. These data originate in a study of cytomegalovirus exposure and HLA in healthy donors. Study-level results: An analysis that was carried out later associated 15,000 to 20,000 TCR beta sequences with HLA alleles at 0.05 false discovery rate. Roughly even sequencing depth across donors was the assumption behind the presence/absence analyses.

Sequencing used PBMCs. This clonotype originated in a man aged 40-49 years in good health and CMV-seronegative.

In DNA, the CDR3 is TGTGCCAGCACCTTGGGACAGGGAGTATCGGGGGCCAACGGCCTGACTTTC. Protein sequence: CASTLGQGVSGANGLTF. The V call is TRBV9, the J call TRBJ2-6; 9 bases map to TRBD1. CDR3 length equals 17 residues. Germline V gene sequence: CDR1 SGDLS, CDR2 YYNGEE.